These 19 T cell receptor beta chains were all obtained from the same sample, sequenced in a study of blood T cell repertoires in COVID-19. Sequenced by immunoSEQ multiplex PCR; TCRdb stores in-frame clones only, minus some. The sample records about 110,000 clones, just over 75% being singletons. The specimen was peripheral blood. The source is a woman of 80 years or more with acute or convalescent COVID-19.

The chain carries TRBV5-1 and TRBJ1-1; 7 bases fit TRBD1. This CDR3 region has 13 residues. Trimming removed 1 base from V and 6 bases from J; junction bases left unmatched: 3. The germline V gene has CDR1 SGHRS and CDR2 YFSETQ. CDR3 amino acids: CASSLIGGAEAFF. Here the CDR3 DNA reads TGCGCCAGCAGCTTGATAGGGGGCGCTGAAGCTTTCTTT.

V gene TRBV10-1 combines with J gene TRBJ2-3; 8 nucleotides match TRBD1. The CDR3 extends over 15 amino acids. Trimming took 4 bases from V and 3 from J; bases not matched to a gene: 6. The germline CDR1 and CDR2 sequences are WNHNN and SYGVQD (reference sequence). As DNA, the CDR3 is TGCGCCAGCAGTGGAAACAGGGGGATGACAGATACGCAGTATTTT. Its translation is CASSGNRGMTDTQYF.

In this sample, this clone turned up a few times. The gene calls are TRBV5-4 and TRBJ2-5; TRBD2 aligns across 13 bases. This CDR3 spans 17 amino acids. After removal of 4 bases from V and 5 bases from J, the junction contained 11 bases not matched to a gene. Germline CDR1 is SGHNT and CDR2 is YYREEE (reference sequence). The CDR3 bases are TGTGCCAGCAGCCCGTTGGTTGGGACTAGCGGGGTGGAGACCCAGTACTTC. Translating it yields CASSPLVGTSGVETQYF.

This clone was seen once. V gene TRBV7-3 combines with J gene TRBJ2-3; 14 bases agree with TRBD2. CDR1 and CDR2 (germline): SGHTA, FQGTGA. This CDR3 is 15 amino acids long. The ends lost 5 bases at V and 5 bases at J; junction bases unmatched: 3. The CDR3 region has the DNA TGTGCCAGCAGCCCAGGACTAGCGGGGGGAGATACGCAGTATTTT. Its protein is CASSPGLAGGDTQYF.

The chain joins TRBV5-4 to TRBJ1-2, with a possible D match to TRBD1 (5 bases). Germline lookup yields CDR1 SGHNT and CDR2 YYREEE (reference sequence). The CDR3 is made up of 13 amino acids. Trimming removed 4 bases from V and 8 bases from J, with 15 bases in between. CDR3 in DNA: TGTGCCAGCAGCCCCGGTGGTGGGGGGGGCTACACCTTC. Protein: CASSPGGGGGYTF.

The CDR3 is CASSLGLDSYNEQFF. In DNA form, the CDR3 reads TGCGCCAGCAGCTTGGGACTAGACTCCTACAATGAGCAGTTCTTC. The chain carries TRBV5-1 and TRBJ2-1; D possibly corresponds to TRBD2 (6 bases). This CDR3 has 15 residues. V was trimmed by 0 bases and J by 0 bases, leaving 7 bases between them. Per the germline V gene, CDR1 is SGHRS and CDR2 is YFSETQ.

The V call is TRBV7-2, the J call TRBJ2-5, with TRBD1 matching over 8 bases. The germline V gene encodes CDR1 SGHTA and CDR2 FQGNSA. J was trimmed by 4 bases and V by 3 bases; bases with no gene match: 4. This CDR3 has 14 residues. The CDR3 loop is CASSFQGTGETQYF. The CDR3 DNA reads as TGTGCCAGCAGCTTCCAGGGGACAGGAGAGACCCAGTACTTC.

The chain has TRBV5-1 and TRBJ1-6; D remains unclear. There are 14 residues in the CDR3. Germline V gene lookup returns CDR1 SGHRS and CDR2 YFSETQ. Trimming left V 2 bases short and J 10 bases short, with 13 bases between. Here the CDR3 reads CASSFSGEESPLHF. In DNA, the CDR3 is TGCGCCAGCAGCTTCTCGGGTGAGGAGTCACCCCTCCACTTT.

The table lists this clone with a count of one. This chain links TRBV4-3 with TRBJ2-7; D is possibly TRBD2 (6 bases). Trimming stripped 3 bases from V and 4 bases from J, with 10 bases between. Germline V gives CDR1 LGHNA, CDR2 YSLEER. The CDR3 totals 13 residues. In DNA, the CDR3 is TGCGCCAGCAGCCAGGACTATGGTTACGAGCAGTACTTC. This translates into CASSQDYGYEQYF.

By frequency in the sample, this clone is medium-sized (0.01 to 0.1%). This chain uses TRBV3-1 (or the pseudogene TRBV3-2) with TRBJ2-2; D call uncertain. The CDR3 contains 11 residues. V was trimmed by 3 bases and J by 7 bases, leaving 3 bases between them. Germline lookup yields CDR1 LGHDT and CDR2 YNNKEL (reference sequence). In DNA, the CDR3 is TGTGCCAGCAGCCATAGCGGGGAGCTGTTTTTT. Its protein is CASSHSGELFF.

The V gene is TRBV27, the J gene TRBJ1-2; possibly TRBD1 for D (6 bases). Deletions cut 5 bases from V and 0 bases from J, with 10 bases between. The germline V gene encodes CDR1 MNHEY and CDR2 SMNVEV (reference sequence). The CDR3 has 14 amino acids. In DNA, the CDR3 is TGTGCCAGCAGTCCGTGGACAGCTAACTATGGCTACACCTTC. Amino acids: CASSPWTANYGYTF.

CDR3 residues: CASRDRHGPQETQYF. CDR3 sequence (DNA): TGTGCCAGTAGGGATCGACATGGTCCACAAGAGACCCAGTACTTC. This sequence joins TRBV19 and TRBJ2-5; D uncertain. Deletions cut 6 bases from V and 2 bases from J, with 16 bases between. Looked up from germline, CDR1 is LNHDA and CDR2 is SQIVND (reference sequence). CDR3 length: 15 residues.

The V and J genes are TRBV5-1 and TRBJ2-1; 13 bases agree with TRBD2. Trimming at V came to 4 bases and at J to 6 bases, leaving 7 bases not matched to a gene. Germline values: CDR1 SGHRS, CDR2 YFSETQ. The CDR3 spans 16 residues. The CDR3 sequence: CASSRTSGGSFNEQFF. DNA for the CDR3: TGCGCCAGCAGCAGGACTAGCGGGGGCTCATTCAATGAGCAGTTCTTC.

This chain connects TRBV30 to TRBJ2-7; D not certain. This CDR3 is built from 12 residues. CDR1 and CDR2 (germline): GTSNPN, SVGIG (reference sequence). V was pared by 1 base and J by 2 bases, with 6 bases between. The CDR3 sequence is CAWSGLTYEQYF. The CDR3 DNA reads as TGTGCCTGGAGTGGGCTCACCTACGAGCAGTACTTC.

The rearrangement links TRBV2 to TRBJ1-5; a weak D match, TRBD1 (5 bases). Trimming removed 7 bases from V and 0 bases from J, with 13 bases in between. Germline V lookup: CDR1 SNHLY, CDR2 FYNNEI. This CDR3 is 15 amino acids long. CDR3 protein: CASTPRQTSNQPQHF. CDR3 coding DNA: TGTGCCAGCACCCCCCGACAGACTAGCAATCAGCCCCAGCATTTT.

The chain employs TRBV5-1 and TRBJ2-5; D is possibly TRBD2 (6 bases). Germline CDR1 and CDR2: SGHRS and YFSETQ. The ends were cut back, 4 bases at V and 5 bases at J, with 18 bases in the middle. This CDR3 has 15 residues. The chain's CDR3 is CASSRRQEGVETQYF. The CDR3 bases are TGCGCCAGCAGCAGGAGGCAGGAGGGCGTGGAGACCCAGTACTTC.

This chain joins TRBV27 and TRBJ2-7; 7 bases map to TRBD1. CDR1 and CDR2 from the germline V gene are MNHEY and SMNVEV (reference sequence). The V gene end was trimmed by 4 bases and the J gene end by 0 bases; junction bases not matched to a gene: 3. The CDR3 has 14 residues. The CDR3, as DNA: TGTGCCAGCAGTTACAGGGGCCCCTCCTACGAGCAGTACTTC. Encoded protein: CASSYRGPSYEQYF.

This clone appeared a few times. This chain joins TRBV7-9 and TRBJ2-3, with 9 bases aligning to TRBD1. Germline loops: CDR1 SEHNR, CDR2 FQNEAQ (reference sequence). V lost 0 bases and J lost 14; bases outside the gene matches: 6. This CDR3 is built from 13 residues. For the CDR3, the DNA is TGTGCCAGCAGCTTAGCCCGGACAGGGGTTAGGTATTTT. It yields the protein CASSLARTGVRYF.

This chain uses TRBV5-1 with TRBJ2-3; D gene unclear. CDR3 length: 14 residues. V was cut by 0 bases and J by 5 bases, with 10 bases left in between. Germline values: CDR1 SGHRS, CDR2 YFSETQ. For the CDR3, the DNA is TGCGCCAGCAGCTTGGGAGATGCTCTAGATACGCAGTATTTT. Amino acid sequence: CASSLGDALDTQYF. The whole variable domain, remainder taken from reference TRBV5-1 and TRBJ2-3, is KAGVTQTPRYLIKTRGQQVTLSCSPISGHRSVSWYQQTPGQGLQFLFEYFSETQRNKGNFPGRFSGRQFSNSRSEMNVSTLELGDSALYLCASSLGDALDTQYFGPGTRLTVL.